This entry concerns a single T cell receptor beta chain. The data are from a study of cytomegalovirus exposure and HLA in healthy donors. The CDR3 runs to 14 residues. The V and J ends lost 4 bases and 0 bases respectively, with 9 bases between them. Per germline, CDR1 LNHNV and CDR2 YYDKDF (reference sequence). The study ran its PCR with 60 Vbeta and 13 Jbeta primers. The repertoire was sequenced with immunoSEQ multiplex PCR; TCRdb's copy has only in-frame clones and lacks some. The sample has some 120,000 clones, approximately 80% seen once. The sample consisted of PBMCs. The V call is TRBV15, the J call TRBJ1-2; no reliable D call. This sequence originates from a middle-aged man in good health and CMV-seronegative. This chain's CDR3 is CATSTRGPNYGYTF. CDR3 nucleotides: TGTGCCACCAGCACCCGGGGTCCTAACTATGGCTACACCTTC.